This TCR beta chain was recovered during a study of human T cells and chemical hapten exposure. Described time point: patch test 1, 2 weeks after DPC sensitization. The treatment denotes: therapeutic diphenylcyclopropenone sensitization with weekly scalp DPC. This clonotype was detected ten times or more. V was cut by 5 bases and J by 1 base, with 16 bases left in between. This CDR3 has 16 residues. Germline CDR1 reads MDHEN; CDR2 reads SYDVKM. TCRdb fed the RACE reads into MiXCR, producing one record per CDR3 protein. This table holds 370,000 or so distinct CDR3 sequences, roughly 5% found once. The genes are TRBV28 and TRBJ2-3; D may match TRBD1 or TRBD2 (6 bases each). The sequencing used whole blood, collected in connection with sensitization to the hapten diphenylcyclopropenone (DPC). The TCR was taken from a woman aged 45-65 years with alopecia areata. Some clones in this sample may be carry-over from other donors' samples. CDR3 residues: CASSLPLRGGTDTQYF. CDR3 DNA: TGTGCCAGCAGTCTACCCCTTAGGGGGGGCACAGATACGCAGTATTTT.